The 9 T cell receptor beta chains given below trace back to one sample, sequenced in a study of blood T cell repertoires in COVID-19. Profiling relied on immunoSEQ multiplex PCR, and the TCRdb table lists in-frame clones only, not all of them. Found here are around 62,000 clones, around 82% of them singletons; the top ten hold 7.5% to 9%. The sequencing input was peripheral blood. The receptors shown here come from a man aged 45-65 years with active COVID-19.

The J gene is TRBJ1-3, the V gene TRBV30; tentative D call: TRBD1 (5 bases). Per the germline V gene, CDR1 is GTSNPN and CDR2 is SVGIG (reference sequence). The V gene lost 5 bases and the J gene lost 1 base, with 12 bases spanning the gap. This CDR3 spans 14 amino acids. The CDR3: CAWHQPGSGNTIYF. The CDR3 DNA reads TGTGCCTGGCACCAACCAGGGTCTGGAAACACCATATATTTT.

The J gene is TRBJ2-5, the V gene TRBV9; the D gene is possibly TRBD2 (7 bases). From germline, CDR1 is SGDLS and CDR2 YYNGEE. CDR3 length equals 15 residues. Trimming pared 4 bases from V and 0 bases from J, leaving 13 bases between. CDR3 sequence reads: CASSPGGNYQETQYF. In DNA form, the CDR3 reads TGTGCCAGCAGCCCGGGGGGCAACTACCAAGAGACCCAGTACTTC.

This chain links TRBV30 with TRBJ2-7; TRBD2 aligns across 10 bases. With 3 bases clipped from V and 2 bases from J, the junction kept 4 bases outside the gene matches. Germline CDR1 is GTSNPN and CDR2 is SVGIG (reference sequence). This CDR3 has 14 amino acids. CDR3 nucleotides: TGTGCCTGGAGACTAGCGGGGCCCCCCTACGAGCAGTACTTC. The encoded protein is CAWRLAGPPYEQYF.

The chain employs TRBV18 and TRBJ2-3, with unresolved D. The CDR3 is 15 residues long. V lost 2 bases, J lost 5 bases, and 14 bases lay in between. Germline V gives CDR1 KGHSH, CDR2 LQKENI. The CDR3 is CASSPGVAEQDTQYF. The CDR3 DNA reads as TGTGCCAGCTCACCAGGTGTCGCAGAACAAGATACGCAGTATTTT.

This chain uses TRBV5-1 with TRBJ1-1, with 8 bases lining up with TRBD1. Per the germline V gene, CDR1 is SGHRS and CDR2 is YFSETQ. This CDR3 has 19 residues. V was clipped by 2 bases and J by 0 bases; unmatched bases: 15. The CDR3 DNA reads as TGCGCCAGCAGCTTCGGACAGGGACCCCCCGTGGGAATGAACACTGAAGCTTTCTTT. It yields the protein CASSFGQGPPVGMNTEAFF. The whole variable domain, filled in from reference TRBV5-1 and TRBJ1-1, reads KAGVTQTPRYLIKTRGQQVTLSCSPISGHRSVSWYQQTPGQGLQFLFEYFSETQRNKGNFPGRFSGRQFSNSRSEMNVSTLELGDSALYLCASSFGQGPPVGMNTEAFFGQGTRLTVV.

The V call is TRBV6-5, the J call TRBJ2-7, with no clear D. CDR3 size: 15 residues. V lost 0 bases to trimming and J lost 0 bases, with 9 bases between them. CDR1 MNHEY and CDR2 SVGAGI come from the germline V gene. The CDR3 protein is CASSYSIGTSYEQYF. CDR3 DNA sequence: TGTGCCAGCAGTTACTCCATCGGTACCTCCTACGAGCAGTACTTC.

The chain links TRBV10-3 to TRBJ1-5; D gene ambiguous. With 2 bases removed from V and 6 bases from J, the gap between germline ends came to 11 bases. Germline CDR1 ENHRY, CDR2 SYGVKD. This CDR3 contains 14 residues. The CDR3 DNA is TGTGCCATCAGTGAGGGGAGGGAGGGTCAGCCCCAGCATTTT. Its translation is CAISEGREGQPQHF.

The V and J genes are TRBV11-2 and TRBJ2-3; 13 bases align to TRBD2. From germline, CDR1 is SGHAT and CDR2 FQNNGV. The ends lost 5 bases at V and 8 bases at J; junction bases unmatched: 7. The length of the CDR3 is 15 residues. This CDR3 is CASSPGTSGIGTQYF. CDR3 nucleotide sequence: TGTGCCAGCAGCCCCGGGACTAGCGGGATAGGTACGCAGTATTTT. The full variable domain, rest sourced from reference TRBV11-2 and TRBJ2-3, is EAGVAQSPRYKIIEKRQSVAFWCNPISGHATLYWYQQILGQGPKLLIQFQNNGVVDDSQLPKDRFSAERLKGVDSTLKIQPAKLEDSAVYLCASSPGTSGIGTQYFGPGTRLTVL.

This chain's CDR3 is CSYEGHGRTQYF. CDR3 sequence (DNA): TGCAGCTATGAGGGACACGGTCGGACCCAGTACTTC. V gene TRBV29-1 combines with J gene TRBJ2-5, with D perhaps matching TRBD1 (6 bases). Germline-derived CDR1 and CDR2 are SQVTM and ANQGSEA. This CDR3 has 12 amino acids. Trimming stripped 8 bases from V and 7 bases from J, with 17 bases between.